Each of the 9 T cell receptor beta chains below was sequenced from the same sample in a study of blood T cells in healthy people across ages. The second PCR ran roughly 7 to 12 cycles with a sample-barcoded 5' primer and J-beta primers. TCRdb reanalysed the 5' RACE reads using MiXCR and keeps one entry per CDR3 protein. In the table there are roughly 700,000 distinct CDR3 sequences, 20% to 25% of which are singletons. These same records also appear under a second study, on T cells of mothers and their children.

Sequencing was done on a sample of blood. The receptors come from a boy under 18 in good health.

This clonotype was counted between two and nine times. The V gene is TRBV4-1, the J gene TRBJ2-2; D unresolved. CDR3 length equals 13 residues. Germline V gene data show CDR1 as MGHRA and CDR2 as YSYEKL. Deletions cut 5 bases from V and 5 bases from J, with 9 bases between. The CDR3 loop reads CASSSQVTGELFF. For the CDR3, the DNA is TGCGCCAGCAGCTCCCAGGTTACCGGGGAGCTGTTTTTT.

This clonotype has just a few counts. The chain employs TRBV4-1 and TRBJ2-1; 7 bases map to TRBD1. The CDR3 has 15 amino acids. CDR1 is MGHRA and CDR2 is YSYEKL in the germline V gene. V was clipped by 6 bases and J by 0 bases; unmatched bases: 5. The CDR3 is CASRLDRDSYNEQFF. The CDR3 region has the DNA TGCGCCAGCAGGCTCGACAGGGACTCCTACAATGAGCAGTTCTTC.

The chain couples TRBV5-1 to TRBJ1-6; the D is unclear. Germline V gene data show CDR1 as SGHRS and CDR2 as YFSETQ. The CDR3 covers 17 residues. Trimming took 7 bases from V and 4 from J, leaving 21 bases between them. CDR3 in DNA: TGCGCCAGCCGCCGAGCTGCAAGGGAGACTTATAATTCACCCCTCCACTTT. It yields the protein CASRRAARETYNSPLHF.

V gene TRBV12-3 or TRBV12-4 combines with J gene TRBJ2-1; D remains ambiguous. The CDR3 consists of 15 residues. The V end was cut by 6 bases, the J end by 1 base, with 13 bases between. CDR3 coding DNA: TGTGCCAGCAGGACTCAGGCTAATTCCTACAATGAGCAGTTCTTC. Its protein product is CASRTQANSYNEQFF.

This rearrangement joins TRBV5-1 to TRBJ2-7, with 10 bases lining up with TRBD1. After removal of 2 bases from V and 3 bases from J, the junction contained 5 bases not matched to a gene. CDR1 and CDR2 from the germline V gene are SGHRS and YFSETQ. This CDR3 is built from 15 residues. CDR3 sequence reads: CASSFTGTGVYEQYF. The DNA of the CDR3 is TGCGCCAGCAGCTTTACCGGGACAGGGGTCTACGAGCAGTACTTC.

V gene TRBV12-3 or TRBV12-4 combines with J gene TRBJ2-3; no clear D gene. There are 13 residues in the CDR3. V was trimmed by 6 bases and J by 4 bases, leaving 11 bases between them. The CDR3 loop is CASRGGVADTQYF. The CDR3 coding sequence is TGTGCCAGCAGGGGTGGGGTCGCAGATACGCAGTATTTT.

This clonotype was found a few times. Here the CDR3 DNA reads TGTGCCATCAGTGGGGCGGGATACCAAGAGACCCAGTACTTC. Encoded protein: CAISGAGYQETQYF. This chain links TRBV10-3 with TRBJ2-5; perhaps TRBD2 as D (6 bases). The germline V gene has CDR1 ENHRY and CDR2 SYGVKD. The germline V and J ends were trimmed by 4 bases and 0 bases, with 9 bases remaining between them. The CDR3 extends over 14 amino acids.

This clonotype was counted between two and nine times. The V and J genes are TRBV29-1 and TRBJ2-2; 8 nucleotides align to TRBD2. There are 14 residues in the CDR3. V lost 3 bases and J lost 5; bases outside the gene matches: 5. CDR1 is SQVTM, CDR2 ANQGSEA, per germline. The DNA for the CDR3 is TGCAGCGTTGATGTTAGCGGGACGACCGGGGAGCTGTTTTTT. It translates to CSVDVSGTTGELFF.

This clonotype was counted between two and nine times. Germline and junction disagree at one end, which may indicate a read error. The CDR3: CASSPPGTASTDTQYF. CDR3 sequence (DNA): TGTGCCAGCTCACCGCCCGGGACAGCTAGCACAGATACGCAATATTTT. The genes are TRBV18 and TRBJ2-3, with TRBD1 matching 7 bases. Per germline, CDR1 KGHSH and CDR2 LQKENI. CDR3 length: 16 residues. Full variable domain (remainder filled in from reference TRBV18 and TRBJ2-3): NAGVMQNPRHLVRRRGQEARLRCSPMKGHSHVYWYRQLPEEGLKFMVYLQKENIIDESGMPKERFSAEFPKEGPSILRIQQVVRGDSAAYFCASSPPGTASTDTQYFGPGTRLTVL.